This T cell receptor (beta chain) originates from a study of T-cell memory formation after mild COVID-19. Across the study: Largely donor-specific sequence clusters came from a couple of donors. Study-level findings and limits: Contracting CD4+ clones were located mainly in CM and EM, and CD8+ clones in EMRA. Several responding clones turned up in pre-infection memory, indicating that cross-reactive memory may have taken part.

The CDR3 loop spans 17 amino acids. Germline loops: CDR1 ENHRY, CDR2 SYGVKD. V was clipped by 2 bases and J by 0 bases; unmatched bases: 1. As concerns this clonotype: The antigen is undetermined.

A 5'RACE reaction primed in the constant segment made cDNA libraries of TCR alpha and TCR beta, and these carried sample barcodes and UMIs. From the 5' RACE reads, TCRdb called clonotypes with MiXCR, one entry per CDR3 protein. The table shows fewer than 250,000 distinct CDR3 sequences, with 10% occurring only once. The J gene is TRBJ2-5, the V gene TRBV10-3; 15 nucleotides line up with TRBD2. The source material was PBMCs or a T cell subset sorted from them (not recorded which). The source is a young man who had mild COVID-19 (a few samples of this study predate the infection). Cell type and time point are not known. CDR3 DNA sequence: TGTGCCATCAGTGAGGGGACTAGCGGGGGGTACCAAGAGACCCAGTACTTC. Translated, it gives CAISEGTSGGYQETQYF.